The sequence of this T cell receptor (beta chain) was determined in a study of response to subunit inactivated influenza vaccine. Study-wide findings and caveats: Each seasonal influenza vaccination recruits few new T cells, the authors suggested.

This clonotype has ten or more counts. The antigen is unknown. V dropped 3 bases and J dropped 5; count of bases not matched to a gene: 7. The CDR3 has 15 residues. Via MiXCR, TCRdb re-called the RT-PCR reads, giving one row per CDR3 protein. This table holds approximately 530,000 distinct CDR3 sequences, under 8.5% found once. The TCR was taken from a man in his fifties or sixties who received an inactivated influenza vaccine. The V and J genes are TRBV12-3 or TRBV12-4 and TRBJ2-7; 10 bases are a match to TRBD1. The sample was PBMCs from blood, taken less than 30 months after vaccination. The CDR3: CASSFSAGTGDEQYF. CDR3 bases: TGTGCCAGCAGTTTCTCGGCCGGGACAGGGGACGAGCAGTACTTC.